This passage covers 5 T cell receptor beta chains from one sample sequenced in a study of cytomegalovirus exposure and HLA in healthy donors. PCR amplification relied on 60 Vbeta primers (plus 13 Jbeta primers). Produced via immunoSEQ multiplex PCR; TCRdb's table is partial and in-frame only. Here the sample spans more than 90,000 clones, 81% being singletons. Sequenced sample: PBMCs. These receptors were collected from a woman aged 70-85 years in good health and CMV-seropositive.

V usage is TRBV29-1 and J usage is TRBJ2-4; weak D call: TRBD2 (6 bases). The germline V gene has CDR1 SQVTM and CDR2 ANQGSEA. The V end lost 8 bases, the J end lost 8 bases, and 22 bases lay between the germline ends. CDR3 size: 14 residues. The chain's CDR3 is CSSTFRDSVDIQYF. The CDR3 nucleotides read TGCAGCTCCACGTTCCGGGACTCGGTGGACATTCAGTACTTC.

The chain carries TRBV5-1 and TRBJ2-3, with 11 bases matching TRBD1. The germline V gene encodes CDR1 SGHRS and CDR2 YFSETQ. With V trimmed by 0 bases and J by 3 bases, 3 bases remained unmatched. This CDR3 is 16 amino acids long. The CDR3 region has the DNA TGCGCCAGCAGCTTGGCCGGGACAGGGGGGACAGATACGCAGTATTTT. It is translated as CASSLAGTGGTDTQYF. Full variable domain (outside the CDR3, taken from reference TRBV5-1 and TRBJ2-3): KAGVTQTPRYLIKTRGQQVTLSCSPISGHRSVSWYQQTPGQGLQFLFEYFSETQRNKGNFPGRFSGRQFSNSRSEMNVSTLELGDSALYLCASSLAGTGGTDTQYFGPGTRLTVL.

V usage is TRBV6-1 and J usage is TRBJ1-2; perhaps TRBD1 as D (5 bases). Per the germline V gene, CDR1 is MNHNS and CDR2 is SASEGT. This CDR3 is 14 amino acids long. V lost 8 bases and J lost 1, with 14 bases in between. CDR3 residues: CASLPGSINYGYTF. CDR3 in DNA: TGTGCCAGCCTCCCAGGGTCAATTAACTATGGCTACACCTTC.

This chain links TRBV10-3 with TRBJ2-2; 8 nucleotides align to TRBD2. There are 15 residues in the CDR3. The V segment lost 3 bases and the J segment 1 base; nucleotides outside the gene matches: 1. CDR1 and CDR2 (germline): ENHRY, SYGVKD. CDR3 sequence: CAISDRGGNTGELFF. The CDR3 DNA reads as TGTGCCATCAGTGACCGGGGGGGGAACACCGGGGAGCTGTTTTTT.

The chain links TRBV20-1 to TRBJ2-1; D call uncertain. Germline CDR1 reads DFQATT; CDR2 reads SNEGSKA (reference sequence). V was shortened by 6 bases and J by 3 bases, with 6 bases between the two germline ends. The CDR3 is 11 residues long. The CDR3 DNA reads TGCAGTGCGGCTTTCTACAATGAGCAGTTCTTC. Its translation is CSAAFYNEQFF.